This T cell receptor (beta chain) was found in a study of shared clonotypes between healthy human individuals. Notes on the study in general: Only blood was sampled, and tissue TCR repertoires likely differ from blood ones. Estimated richness was generally greater in naive than memory subsets.

The CD4+ fraction was divided into a CD45RA+ naive subset and a CD45RA-negative memory subset. The data were produced by immunoSEQ multiplex PCR, yet TCRdb's version contains in-frame clones alone and is incomplete. This sample has around 1.4 million clones, with 98% to 99% found just once. Germline-derived CDR1 and CDR2 are SQVTM and ANQGSEA. The CDR3 sequence is 16 residues long. V was shortened by 4 bases and J by 0 bases, with 16 bases between the two germline ends. A word on this clone: Its antigen remains unidentified.

The chain uses TRBV29-1 and TRBJ2-1; tentative D call: TRBD1 (5 bases). This clonotype was sampled from a man between 25 and 39 years old in good health. Material: naive CD4+ T cells sorted from blood. The subset was: CD45RA+ positively selected. This chain's CDR3 is CSVGNAGSSSYNEQFF. The DNA for the CDR3 is TGCAGCGTTGGTAATGCAGGGTCGAGCTCCTACAATGAGCAGTTCTTC.